This T cell receptor (beta chain) derives from a study of identical twins. Findings and caveats of the study: Sequences that were out-of-frame, alpha and twin-shared displayed an excess of low generation probability.

All of the donors were Caucasians in good health. TCRdb ran MiXCR on the 5' RACE reads and lists one entry per CDR3 protein. The sample includes 460,000 or so distinct CDR3 sequences, 14% of them seen just once. CDR1 is SGHTA, CDR2 FQGNSA, per germline. CDR3 length equals 13 residues. With 5 bases removed from V and 3 bases from J, the gap between germline ends came to 11 bases. Turning to this clonotype: Its antigen remains unknown.

This sample also appeared in a second study, on yellow fever vaccine responses in identical twins. In that study: Twins reportedly appeared to share part of their vaccine T cell response while keeping part individual.

Sequenced: CD4+ T cells sorted from blood. The rearrangement links TRBV7-2 to TRBJ2-7; D is undetermined. This clonotype was sampled from a woman between 18 and 29 years old in good health. CDR3 nucleotides: TGTGCCAGCAGCGTCAAAGGGAACTACGAGCAGTACTTC. It encodes CASSVKGNYEQYF. The whole variable domain, remainder taken from reference TRBV7-2 and TRBJ2-7, is GAGVSQSPSNKVTEKGKDVELRCDPISGHTALYWYRQSLGQGLEFLIYFQGNSAPDKSGLPSDRFSAERTGGSVSTLTIQRTQQEDSAVYLCASSVKGNYEQYFGPGTRLTVT.